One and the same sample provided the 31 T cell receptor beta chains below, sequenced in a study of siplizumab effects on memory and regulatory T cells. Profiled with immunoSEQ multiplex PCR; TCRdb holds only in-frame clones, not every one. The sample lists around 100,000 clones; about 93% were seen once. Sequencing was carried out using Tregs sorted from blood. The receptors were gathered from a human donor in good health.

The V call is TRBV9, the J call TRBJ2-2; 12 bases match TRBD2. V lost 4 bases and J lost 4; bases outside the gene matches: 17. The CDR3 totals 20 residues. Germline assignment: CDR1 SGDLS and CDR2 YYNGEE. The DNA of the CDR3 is TGTGCCAGCAGCCGTTCGTTGCAGACCGGACTAGCGGGACCCACCGGGGAGCTGTTTTTT. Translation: CASSRSLQTGLAGPTGELFF.

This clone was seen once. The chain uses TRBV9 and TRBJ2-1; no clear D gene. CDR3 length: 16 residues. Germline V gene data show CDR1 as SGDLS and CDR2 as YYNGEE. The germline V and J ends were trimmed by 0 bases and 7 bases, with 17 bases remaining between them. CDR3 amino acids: CASSVDHYGRQNEQFF. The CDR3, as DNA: TGTGCCAGCAGCGTAGATCACTACGGACGGCAGAATGAGCAGTTCTTC.

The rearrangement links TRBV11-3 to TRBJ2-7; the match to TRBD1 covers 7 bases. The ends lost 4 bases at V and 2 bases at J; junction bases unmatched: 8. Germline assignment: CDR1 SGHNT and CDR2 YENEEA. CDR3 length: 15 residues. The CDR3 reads CASSSRQGSTYEQYF. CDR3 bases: TGTGCCAGCAGCTCCCGACAGGGTAGCACCTACGAGCAGTACTTC.

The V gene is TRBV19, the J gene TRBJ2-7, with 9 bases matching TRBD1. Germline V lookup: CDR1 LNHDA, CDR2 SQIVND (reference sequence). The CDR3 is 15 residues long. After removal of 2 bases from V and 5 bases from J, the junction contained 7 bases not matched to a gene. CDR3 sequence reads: CASSISLQGANEQYF. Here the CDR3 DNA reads TGTGCCAGTAGTATAAGTTTACAGGGGGCCAACGAGCAGTACTTC.

This chain's CDR3 is CASSQSARTGITEAFF. The CDR3 DNA reads TGTGCCAGCAGCCAAAGCGCCAGGACAGGGATCACTGAAGCTTTCTTT. The rearrangement joins TRBV7-6 to TRBJ1-1, with 8 nucleotides matching TRBD1. CDR1 SGHVS and CDR2 FNYEAQ come from the germline V gene. The CDR3 is 16 residues long. Germline trimming cut 5 bases from V and 4 bases from J; bases unmatched to any gene: 12.

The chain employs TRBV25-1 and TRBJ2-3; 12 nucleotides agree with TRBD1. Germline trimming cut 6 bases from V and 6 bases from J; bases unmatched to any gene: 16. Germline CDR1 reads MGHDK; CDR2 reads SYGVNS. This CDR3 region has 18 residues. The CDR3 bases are TGTGCCAGCAGCCCCCACCCTGGGACAGGGGGCCCCCCGGATACGCAGTATTTT. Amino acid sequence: CASSPHPGTGGPPDTQYF.

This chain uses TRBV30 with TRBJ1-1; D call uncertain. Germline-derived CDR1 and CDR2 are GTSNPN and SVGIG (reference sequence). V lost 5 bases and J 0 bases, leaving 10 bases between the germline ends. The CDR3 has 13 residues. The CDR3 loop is CAWGYQLNTEAFF. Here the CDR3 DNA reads TGTGCCTGGGGATATCAGCTGAACACTGAAGCTTTCTTT.

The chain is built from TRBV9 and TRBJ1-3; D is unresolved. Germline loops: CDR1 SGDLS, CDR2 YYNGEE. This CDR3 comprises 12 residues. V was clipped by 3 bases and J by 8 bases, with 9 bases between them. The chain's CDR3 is CASSAYLDTIYF. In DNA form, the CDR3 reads TGTGCCAGCAGCGCGTACCTGGACACCATATATTTT.

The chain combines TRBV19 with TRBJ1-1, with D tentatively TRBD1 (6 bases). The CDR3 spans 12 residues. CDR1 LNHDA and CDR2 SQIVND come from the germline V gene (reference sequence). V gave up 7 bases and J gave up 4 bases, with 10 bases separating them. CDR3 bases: TGTGCCAGTACCCTACAGGGCACTGAAGCTTTCTTT. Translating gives CASTLQGTEAFF. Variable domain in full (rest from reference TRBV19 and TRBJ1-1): DGGITQSPKYLFRKEGQNVTLSCEQNLNHDAMYWYRQDPGQGLRLIYYSQIVNDFQKGDIAEGYSVSREKKESFPLTVTSAQKNPTAFYLCASTLQGTEAFFGQGTRLTVV.

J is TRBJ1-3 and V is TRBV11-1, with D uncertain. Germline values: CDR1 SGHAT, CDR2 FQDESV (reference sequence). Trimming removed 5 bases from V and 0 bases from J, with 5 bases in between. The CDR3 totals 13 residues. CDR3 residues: CASSVSSGNTIYF. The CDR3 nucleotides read TGTGCCAGCAGCGTAAGCTCTGGAAACACCATATATTTT.

The DNA for the CDR3 is TGCAGCGTGGGCCTTGCGCACGAGCAGTACTTC. Its translation is CSVGLAHEQYF. This chain joins TRBV29-1 and TRBJ2-7; D gene unclear. The germline V and J ends were trimmed by 6 bases and 5 bases, with 11 bases remaining between them. The CDR3 sequence is 11 residues long. Germline V gene lookup returns CDR1 SQVTM and CDR2 ANQGSEA.

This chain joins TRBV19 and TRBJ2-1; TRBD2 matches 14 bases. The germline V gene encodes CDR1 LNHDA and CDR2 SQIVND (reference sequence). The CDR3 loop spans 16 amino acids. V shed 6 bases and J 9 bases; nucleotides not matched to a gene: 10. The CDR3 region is CASSTSGTSGSLEQFF. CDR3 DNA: TGTGCCAGTAGCACCTCCGGGACTAGCGGGAGCCTTGAGCAGTTCTTC.

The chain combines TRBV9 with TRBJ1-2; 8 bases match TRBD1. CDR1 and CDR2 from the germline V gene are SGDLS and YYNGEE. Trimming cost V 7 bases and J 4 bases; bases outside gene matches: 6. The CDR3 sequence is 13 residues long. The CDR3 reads CASGGDRIYGYTF. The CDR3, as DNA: TGTGCCAGCGGGGGGGACAGGATCTATGGCTACACCTTC.

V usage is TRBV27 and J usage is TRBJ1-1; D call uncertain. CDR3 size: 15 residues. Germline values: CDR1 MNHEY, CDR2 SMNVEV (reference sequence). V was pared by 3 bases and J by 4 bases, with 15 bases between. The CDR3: CASSFSLRGITEAFF. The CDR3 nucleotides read TGTGCCAGCAGTTTTTCTTTGCGGGGTATCACTGAAGCTTTCTTT.

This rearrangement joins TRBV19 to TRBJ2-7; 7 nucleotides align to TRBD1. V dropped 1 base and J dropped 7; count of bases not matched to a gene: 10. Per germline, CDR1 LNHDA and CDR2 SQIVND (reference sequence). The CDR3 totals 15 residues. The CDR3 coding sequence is TGTGCCAGTAGTATAGGAGGGACAGCTCTCTTTGAGCAGTACTTC. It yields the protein CASSIGGTALFEQYF.

CDR3 sequence reads: CASIMGSSNEKLFF. The CDR3 region has the DNA TGTGCCAGCATAATGGGATCCAGTAATGAAAAACTGTTTTTT. J is TRBJ1-4 and V is TRBV2, with unresolved D. Germline V CDR1 and CDR2: SNHLY, FYNNEI. The CDR3 is 14 residues long. V was clipped by 7 bases and J by 4 bases, with 13 bases between them. Based on the CDR3 plus reference TRBV2 and TRBJ1-4, the full variable domain is EPEVTQTPSHQVTQMGQEVILRCVPISNHLYFYWYRQILGQKVEFLVSFYNNEISEKSEIFDDQFSVERPDGSNFTLKIRSTKLEDSAMYFCASIMGSSNEKLFFGSGTQLSVL.

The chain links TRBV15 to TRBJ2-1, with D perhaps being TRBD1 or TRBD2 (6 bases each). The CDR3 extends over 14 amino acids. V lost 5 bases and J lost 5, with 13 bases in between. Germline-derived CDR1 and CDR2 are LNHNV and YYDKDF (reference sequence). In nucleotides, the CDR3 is TGTGCCACCAGCTGGACGGGGGCGAACAATGAGCAGTTCTTC. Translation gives CATSWTGANNEQFF.

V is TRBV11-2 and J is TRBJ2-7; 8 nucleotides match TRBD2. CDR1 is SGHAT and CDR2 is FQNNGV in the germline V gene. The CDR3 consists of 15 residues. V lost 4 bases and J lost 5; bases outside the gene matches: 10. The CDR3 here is CASSSPGGGGDEQYF. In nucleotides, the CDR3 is TGTGCCAGCAGCTCTCCCGGGGGGGGAGGAGACGAGCAGTACTTC.

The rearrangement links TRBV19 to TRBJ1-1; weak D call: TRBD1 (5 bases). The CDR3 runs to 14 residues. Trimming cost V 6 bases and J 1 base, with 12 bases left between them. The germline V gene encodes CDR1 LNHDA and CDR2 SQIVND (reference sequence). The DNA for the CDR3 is TGTGCCAGTAGCCCGGGACGGGAGAACACTGAAGCTTTCTTT. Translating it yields CASSPGRENTEAFF. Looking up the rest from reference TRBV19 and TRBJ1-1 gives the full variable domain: DGGITQSPKYLFRKEGQNVTLSCEQNLNHDAMYWYRQDPGQGLRLIYYSQIVNDFQKGDIAEGYSVSREKKESFPLTVTSAQKNPTAFYLCASSPGRENTEAFFGQGTRLTVV.

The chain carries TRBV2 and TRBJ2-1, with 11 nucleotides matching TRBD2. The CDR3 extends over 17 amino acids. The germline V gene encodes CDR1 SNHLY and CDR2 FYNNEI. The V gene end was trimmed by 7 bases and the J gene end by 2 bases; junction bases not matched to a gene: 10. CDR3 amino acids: CASTDTRLAGTYNEQFF. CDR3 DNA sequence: TGTGCCAGCACCGATACCCGACTAGCGGGAACCTACAATGAGCAGTTCTTC.

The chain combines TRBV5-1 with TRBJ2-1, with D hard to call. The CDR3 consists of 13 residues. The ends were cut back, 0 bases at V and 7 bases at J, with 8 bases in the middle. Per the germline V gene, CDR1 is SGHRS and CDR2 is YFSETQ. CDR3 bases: TGCGCCAGCAGCTTGGTACTGTTGAATGAGCAGTTCTTC. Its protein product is CASSLVLLNEQFF. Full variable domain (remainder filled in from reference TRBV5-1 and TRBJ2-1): KAGVTQTPRYLIKTRGQQVTLSCSPISGHRSVSWYQQTPGQGLQFLFEYFSETQRNKGNFPGRFSGRQFSNSRSEMNVSTLELGDSALYLCASSLVLLNEQFFGPGTRLTVL.

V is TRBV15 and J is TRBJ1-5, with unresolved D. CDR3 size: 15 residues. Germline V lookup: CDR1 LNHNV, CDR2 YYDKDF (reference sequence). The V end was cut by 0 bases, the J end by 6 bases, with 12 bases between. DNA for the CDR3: TGTGCCACCAGCAGAGATCCGAGTTTTAGTCAGCCCCAGCATTTT. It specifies CATSRDPSFSQPQHF.

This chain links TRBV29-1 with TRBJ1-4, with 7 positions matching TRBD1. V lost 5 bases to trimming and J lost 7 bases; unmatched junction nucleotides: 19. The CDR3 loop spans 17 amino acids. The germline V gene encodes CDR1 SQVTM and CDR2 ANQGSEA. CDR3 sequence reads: CSVTIPGQIYESEKLFF. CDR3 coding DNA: TGCAGCGTTACCATACCGGGACAGATTTACGAAAGTGAAAAACTGTTTTTT. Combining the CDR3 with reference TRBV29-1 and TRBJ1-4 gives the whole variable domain SAVISQKPSRDICQRGTSLTIQCQVDSQVTMMFWYRQQPGQSLTLIATANQGSEATYESGFVIDKFPISRPNLTFSTLTVSNMSPEDSSIYLCSVTIPGQIYESEKLFFGSGTQLSVL.

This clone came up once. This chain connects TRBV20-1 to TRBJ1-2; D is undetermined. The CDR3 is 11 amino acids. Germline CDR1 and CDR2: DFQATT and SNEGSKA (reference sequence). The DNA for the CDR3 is TGCAGCGGAAGATGGAACTATGGCTACACCTTC. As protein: CSGRWNYGYTF.

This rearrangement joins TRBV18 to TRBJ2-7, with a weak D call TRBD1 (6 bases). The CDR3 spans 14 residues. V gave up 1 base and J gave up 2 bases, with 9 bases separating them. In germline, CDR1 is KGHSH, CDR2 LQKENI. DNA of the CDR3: TGTGCCAGCTCACCACGCAGGGGTACCTACGAGCAGTACTTC. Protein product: CASSPRRGTYEQYF. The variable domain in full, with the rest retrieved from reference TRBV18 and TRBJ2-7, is NAGVMQNPRHLVRRRGQEARLRCSPMKGHSHVYWYRQLPEEGLKFMVYLQKENIIDESGMPKERFSAEFPKEGPSILRIQQVVRGDSAAYFCASSPRRGTYEQYFGPGTRLTVT.

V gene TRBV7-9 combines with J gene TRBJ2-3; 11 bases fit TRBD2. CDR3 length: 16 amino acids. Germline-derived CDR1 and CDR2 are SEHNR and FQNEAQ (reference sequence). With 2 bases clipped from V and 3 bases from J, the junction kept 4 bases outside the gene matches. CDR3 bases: TGTGCCAGCAGCTTATGGGGACTAGCGGCGACAGATACGCAGTATTTT. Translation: CASSLWGLAATDTQYF.

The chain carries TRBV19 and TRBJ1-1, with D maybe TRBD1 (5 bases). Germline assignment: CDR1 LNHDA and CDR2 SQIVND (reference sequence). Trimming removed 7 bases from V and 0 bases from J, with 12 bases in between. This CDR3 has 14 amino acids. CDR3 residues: CASTFTGMNTEAFF. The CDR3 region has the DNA TGTGCCAGTACCTTCACAGGTATGAACACTGAAGCTTTCTTT.

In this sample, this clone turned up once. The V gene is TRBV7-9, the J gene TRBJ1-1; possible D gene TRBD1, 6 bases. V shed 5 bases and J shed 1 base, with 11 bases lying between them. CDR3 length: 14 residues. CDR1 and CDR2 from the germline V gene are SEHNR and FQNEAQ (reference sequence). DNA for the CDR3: TGTGCCAGCAGCGCCGACAGGCGGAACACTGAAGCTTTCTTT. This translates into CASSADRRNTEAFF.

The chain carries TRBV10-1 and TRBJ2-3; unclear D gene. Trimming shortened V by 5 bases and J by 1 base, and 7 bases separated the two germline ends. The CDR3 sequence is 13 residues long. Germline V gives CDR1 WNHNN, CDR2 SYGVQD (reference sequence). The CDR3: CASSFLGTDTQYF. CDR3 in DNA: TGCGCCAGCAGTTTTTTGGGCACAGATACGCAGTATTTT.

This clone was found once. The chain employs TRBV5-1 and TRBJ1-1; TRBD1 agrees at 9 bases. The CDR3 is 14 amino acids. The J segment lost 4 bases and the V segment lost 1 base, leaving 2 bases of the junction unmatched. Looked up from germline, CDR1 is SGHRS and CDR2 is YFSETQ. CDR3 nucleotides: TGCGCCAGCAGCTTGTCGACAGGGGGCACTGAAGCTTTCTTT. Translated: CASSLSTGGTEAFF.

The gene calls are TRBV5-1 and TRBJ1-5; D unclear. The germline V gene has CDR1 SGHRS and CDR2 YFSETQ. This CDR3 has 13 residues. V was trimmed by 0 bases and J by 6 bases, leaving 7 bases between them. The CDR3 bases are TGCGCCAGCAGCTTGGAGGGCCGTCAGCCCCAGCATTTT. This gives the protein CASSLEGRQPQHF.